The 8 T cell receptor beta chains reported below all come from one sample, sequenced in a study of cytomegalovirus exposure and HLA in healthy donors. With 60 Vbeta and 13 Jbeta primers, the PCR was carried out. TCRdb keeps only in-frame clones here, not all; method: immunoSEQ multiplex PCR. The sample lists 55,000 to 75,000 clones; 62% were seen once. Sequencing was done on a sample of PBMCs. The receptors stem from a man between 25 and 39 years old in good health and CMV-seronegative.

The chain is built from TRBV9 and TRBJ1-5; D is perhaps TRBD1 (5 bases). This CDR3 has 16 amino acids. Per germline, CDR1 SGDLS and CDR2 YYNGEE. The V and J ends lost 4 bases and 4 bases respectively, with 18 bases between them. The CDR3, as DNA: TGTGCCAGCAGCCCCCGGGGGGGGACGGATAATCAGCCCCAGCATTTT. Translation: CASSPRGGTDNQPQHF.

The J gene is TRBJ1-6, the V gene TRBV6-5, with D unclear. V dropped 6 bases and J dropped 4 bases, with 13 bases sitting between them. CDR1 is MNHEY and CDR2 is SVGAGI in the germline V gene. There are 15 residues in the CDR3. The CDR3, as DNA: TGTGCCAGCAGGGCCGGGAGGATTTATAATTCACCCCTCCACTTT. The encoded protein is CASRAGRIYNSPLHF.

The chain is built from TRBV7-9 and TRBJ2-7; 9 bases map to TRBD1. There are 15 residues in the CDR3. The germline gives CDR1 SEHNR, CDR2 FQNEAQ (reference sequence). Trimming took 5 bases from V and 5 from J; bases not matched to a gene: 10. The DNA of the CDR3 is TGTGCCAGCAGCGGCCGGGACAGGGATATCCACGAGCAGTACTTC. This encodes CASSGRDRDIHEQYF.

The chain carries TRBV6-5 and TRBJ2-1; 9 positions match TRBD2. Germline V gives CDR1 MNHEY, CDR2 SVGAGI. The V gene end was trimmed by 6 bases and the J gene end by 2 bases; junction bases not matched to a gene: 2. The CDR3 has 14 residues. This chain's CDR3 is CASRRGGAYNEQFF. CDR3 bases: TGTGCCAGCAGGCGGGGGGGGGCCTACAATGAGCAGTTCTTC.

The CDR3 sequence: CASSGWDIQEYGYTF. The CDR3 coding sequence is TGTGCCAGCAGCGGGTGGGACATCCAGGAATATGGCTACACCTTC. The chain is built from TRBV6-1 and TRBJ1-2, with D possibly being TRBD1 (6 bases). Trimming left V 6 bases short and J 5 bases short, with 19 bases between. Germline V gene lookup returns CDR1 MNHNS and CDR2 SASEGT. The CDR3 loop spans 15 amino acids.

The V call is TRBV6-5, the J call TRBJ1-1; 9 bases are a match to TRBD1. The CDR3 consists of 11 residues. Losses at the gene ends were 6 bases for V and 10 bases for J; bases not matched to a gene: 3. Germline V gene sequence: CDR1 MNHEY, CDR2 SVGAGI. The CDR3: CASSRDRAAFF. DNA for the CDR3: TGTGCCAGCAGCCGGGACAGGGCAGCTTTCTTT.

This clone was observed a handful of times. The chain joins TRBV27 to TRBJ2-1; D uncertain. V gave up 5 bases and J gave up 5 bases, with 4 bases separating them. Germline V gene lookup returns CDR1 MNHEY and CDR2 SMNVEV (reference sequence). The CDR3 contains 11 residues. The CDR3 here is CASSLDNEQFF. As DNA, the CDR3 is TGTGCCAGCAGTCTAGACAATGAGCAGTTCTTC.

The chain recombines TRBV7-8 with TRBJ1-3; D is possibly TRBD1 (5 bases). In germline, CDR1 is SGHVS, CDR2 FQNEAQ. Between the trimmed V and J ends, which lost 5 bases and 4 bases, there was a span of 12 bases. The CDR3 has 14 amino acids. The CDR3 spells CASSLREGGNTIYF. DNA of the CDR3: TGTGCCAGCAGCCTCCGGGAGGGGGGAAACACCATATATTTT.